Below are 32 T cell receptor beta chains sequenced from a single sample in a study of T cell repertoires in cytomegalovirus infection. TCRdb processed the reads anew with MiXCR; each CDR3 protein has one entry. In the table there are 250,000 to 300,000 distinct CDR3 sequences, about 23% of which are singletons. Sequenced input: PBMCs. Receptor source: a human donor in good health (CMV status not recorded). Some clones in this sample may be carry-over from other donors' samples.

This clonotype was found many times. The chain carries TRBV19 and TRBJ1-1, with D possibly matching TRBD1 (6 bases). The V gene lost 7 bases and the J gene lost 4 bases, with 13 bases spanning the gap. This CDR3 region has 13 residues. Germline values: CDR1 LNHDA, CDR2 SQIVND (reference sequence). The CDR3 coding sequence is TGTGCCAGTACCCCGACAGGCCTCACTGAAGCTTTCTTT. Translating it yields CASTPTGLTEAFF.

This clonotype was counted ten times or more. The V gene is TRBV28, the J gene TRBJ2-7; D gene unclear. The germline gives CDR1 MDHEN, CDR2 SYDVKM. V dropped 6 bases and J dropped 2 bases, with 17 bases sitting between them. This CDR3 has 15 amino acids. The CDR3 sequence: CASSPRQTEAYEQYF. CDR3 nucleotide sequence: TGTGCCAGCAGCCCCCGTCAGACCGAAGCCTACGAGCAGTACTTC.

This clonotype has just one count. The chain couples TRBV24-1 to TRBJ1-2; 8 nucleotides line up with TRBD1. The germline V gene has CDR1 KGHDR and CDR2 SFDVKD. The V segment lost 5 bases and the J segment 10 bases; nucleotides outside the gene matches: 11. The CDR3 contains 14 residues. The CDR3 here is CATSGWDRTDVYTF. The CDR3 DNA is TGTGCCACCAGTGGTTGGGACAGGACCGATGTCTACACCTTC.

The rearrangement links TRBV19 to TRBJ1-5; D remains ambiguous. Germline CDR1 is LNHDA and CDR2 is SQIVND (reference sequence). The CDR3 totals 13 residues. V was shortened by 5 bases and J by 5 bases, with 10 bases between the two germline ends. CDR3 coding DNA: TGTGCCAGTAGTGAGGATAAAGATCAGCCCCAGCATTTT. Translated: CASSEDKDQPQHF.

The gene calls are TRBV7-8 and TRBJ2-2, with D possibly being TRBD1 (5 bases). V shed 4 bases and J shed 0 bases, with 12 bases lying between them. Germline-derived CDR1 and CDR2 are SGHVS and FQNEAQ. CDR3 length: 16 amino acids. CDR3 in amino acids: CASSSWGGANTGELFF. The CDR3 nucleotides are TGTGCCAGCAGCTCCTGGGGCGGCGCGAACACCGGGGAGCTGTTTTTT.

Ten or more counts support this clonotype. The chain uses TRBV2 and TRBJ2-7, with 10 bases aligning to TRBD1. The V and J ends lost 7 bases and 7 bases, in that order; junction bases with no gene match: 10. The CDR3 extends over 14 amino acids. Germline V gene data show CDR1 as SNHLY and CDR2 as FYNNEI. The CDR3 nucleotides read TGTGCCAGCACCGGGACAGGGGAAAAGGGAGAGCAGTACTTC. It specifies CASTGTGEKGEQYF. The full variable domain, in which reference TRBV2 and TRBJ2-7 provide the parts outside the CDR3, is EPEVTQTPSHQVTQMGQEVILRCVPISNHLYFYWYRQILGQKVEFLVSFYNNEISEKSEIFDDQFSVERPDGSNFTLKIRSTKLEDSAMYFCASTGTGEKGEQYFGPGTRLTVT.

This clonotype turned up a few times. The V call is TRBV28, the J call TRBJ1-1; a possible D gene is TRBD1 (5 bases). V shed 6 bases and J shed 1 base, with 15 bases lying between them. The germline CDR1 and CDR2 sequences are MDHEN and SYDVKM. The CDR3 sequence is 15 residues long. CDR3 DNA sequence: TGTGCCAGCAGCCCAGGGACTTTTGGGAACACTGAAGCTTTCTTT. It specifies CASSPGTFGNTEAFF.

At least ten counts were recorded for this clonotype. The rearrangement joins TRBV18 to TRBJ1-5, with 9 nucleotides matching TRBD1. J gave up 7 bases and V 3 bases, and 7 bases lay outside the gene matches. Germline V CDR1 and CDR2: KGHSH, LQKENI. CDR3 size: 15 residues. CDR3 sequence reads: CASSPSGQGTQPQHF. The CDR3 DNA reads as TGTGCCAGCTCACCGAGCGGACAGGGGACCCAGCCCCAGCATTTT.

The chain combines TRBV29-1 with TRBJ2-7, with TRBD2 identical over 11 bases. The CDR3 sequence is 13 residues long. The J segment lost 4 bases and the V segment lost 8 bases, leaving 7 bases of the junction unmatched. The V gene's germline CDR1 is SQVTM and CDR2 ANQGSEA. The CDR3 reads CSIIAGGRYEQYF. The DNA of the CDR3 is TGCAGCATCATAGCGGGGGGGCGGTACGAGCAGTACTTC.

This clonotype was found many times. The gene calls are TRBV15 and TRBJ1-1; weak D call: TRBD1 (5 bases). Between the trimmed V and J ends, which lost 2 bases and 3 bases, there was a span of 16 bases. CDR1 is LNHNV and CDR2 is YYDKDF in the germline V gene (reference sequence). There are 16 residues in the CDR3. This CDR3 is CATSRFDQGIDTEAFF. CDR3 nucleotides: TGTGCCACCAGCAGATTTGATCAGGGAATCGACACTGAAGCTTTCTTT.

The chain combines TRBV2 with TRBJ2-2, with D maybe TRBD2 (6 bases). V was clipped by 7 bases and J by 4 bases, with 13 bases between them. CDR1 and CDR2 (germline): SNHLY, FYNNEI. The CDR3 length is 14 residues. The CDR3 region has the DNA TGTGCCAGCACCCAACAGGAGGGCACCGGGGAGCTGTTTTTT. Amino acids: CASTQQEGTGELFF.

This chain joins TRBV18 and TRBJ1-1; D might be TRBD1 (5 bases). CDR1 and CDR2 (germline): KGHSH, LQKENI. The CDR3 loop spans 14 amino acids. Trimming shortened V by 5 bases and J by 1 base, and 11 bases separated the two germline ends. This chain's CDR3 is CASSAGRANTEAFF. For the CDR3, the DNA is TGTGCCAGCTCAGCGGGACGGGCGAACACTGAAGCTTTCTTT.

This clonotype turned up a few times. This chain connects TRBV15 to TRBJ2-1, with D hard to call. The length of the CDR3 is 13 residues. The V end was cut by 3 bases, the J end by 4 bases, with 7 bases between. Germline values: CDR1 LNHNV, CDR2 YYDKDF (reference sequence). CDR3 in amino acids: CATSRTAYNEQFF. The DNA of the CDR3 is TGTGCCACCAGCAGGACGGCATACAATGAGCAGTTCTTC.

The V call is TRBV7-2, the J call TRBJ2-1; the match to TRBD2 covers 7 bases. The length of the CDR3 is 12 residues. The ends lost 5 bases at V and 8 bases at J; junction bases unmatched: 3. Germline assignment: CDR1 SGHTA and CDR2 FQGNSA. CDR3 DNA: TGTGCCAGCAGCGAAACTAGCGATGAGCAGTTCTTC. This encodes CASSETSDEQFF.

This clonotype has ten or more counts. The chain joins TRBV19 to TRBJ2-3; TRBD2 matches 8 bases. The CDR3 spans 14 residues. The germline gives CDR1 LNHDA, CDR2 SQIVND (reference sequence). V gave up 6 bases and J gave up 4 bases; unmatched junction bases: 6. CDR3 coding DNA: TGTGCCAGTAGAAAAGCGGGGGCAGCAGATACGCAGTATTTT. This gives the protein CASRKAGAADTQYF.

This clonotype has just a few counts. The CDR3 reads CASSSNTGGSEQYF. The CDR3 nucleotides are TGCGCCAGCAGTTCCAACACCGGGGGAAGCGAGCAGTACTTC. The chain is built from TRBV10-1 and TRBJ2-7; D possibly corresponds to TRBD2 (6 bases). Germline V gene sequence: CDR1 WNHNN, CDR2 SYGVQD (reference sequence). The CDR3 extends over 14 amino acids. The V end was cut by 5 bases, the J end by 6 bases, with 17 bases between.

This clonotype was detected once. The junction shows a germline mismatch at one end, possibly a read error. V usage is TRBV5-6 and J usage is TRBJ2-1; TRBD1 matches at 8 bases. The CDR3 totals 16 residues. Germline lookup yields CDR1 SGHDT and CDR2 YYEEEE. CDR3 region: CASSGLQGDLYNERFF. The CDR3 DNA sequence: TGTGCCAGCAGCGGACTACAGGGGGATTTGTACAATGAGCGGTTCTTC.

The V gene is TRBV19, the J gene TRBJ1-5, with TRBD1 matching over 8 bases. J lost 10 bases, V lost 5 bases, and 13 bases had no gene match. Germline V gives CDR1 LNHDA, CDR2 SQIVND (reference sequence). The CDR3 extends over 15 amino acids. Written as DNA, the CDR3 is TGTGCCAGTAGTTCCCCCGGAGACAGGGGCGAACCCCAGCATTTT. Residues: CASSSPGDRGEPQHF.

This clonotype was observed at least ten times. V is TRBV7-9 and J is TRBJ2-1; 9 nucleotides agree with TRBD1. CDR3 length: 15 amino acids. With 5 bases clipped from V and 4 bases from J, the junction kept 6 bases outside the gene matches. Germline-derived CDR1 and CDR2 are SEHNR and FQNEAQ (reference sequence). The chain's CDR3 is CASSDRDRAYNEQFF. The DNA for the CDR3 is TGTGCCAGCAGCGACCGGGACAGGGCATACAATGAGCAGTTCTTC. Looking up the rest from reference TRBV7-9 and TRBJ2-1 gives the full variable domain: DTGVSQNPRHKITKRGQNVTFRCDPISEHNRLYWYRQTLGQGPEFLTYFQNEAQLEKSRLLSDRFSAERPKGSFSTLEIQRTEQGDSAMYLCASSDRDRAYNEQFFGPGTRLTVL.

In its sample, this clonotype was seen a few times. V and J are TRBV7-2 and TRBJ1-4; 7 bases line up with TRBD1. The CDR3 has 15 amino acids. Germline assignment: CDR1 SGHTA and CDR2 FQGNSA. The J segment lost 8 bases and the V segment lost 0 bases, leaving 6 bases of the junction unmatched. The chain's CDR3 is CASSLAAGGKEKLFF. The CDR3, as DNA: TGTGCCAGCAGCTTAGCCGCAGGGGGGAAGGAAAAACTGTTTTTT. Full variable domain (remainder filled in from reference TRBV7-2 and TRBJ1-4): GAGVSQSPSNKVTEKGKDVELRCDPISGHTALYWYRQSLGQGLEFLIYFQGNSAPDKSGLPSDRFSAERTGGSVSTLTIQRTQQEDSAVYLCASSLAAGGKEKLFFGSGTQLSVL.

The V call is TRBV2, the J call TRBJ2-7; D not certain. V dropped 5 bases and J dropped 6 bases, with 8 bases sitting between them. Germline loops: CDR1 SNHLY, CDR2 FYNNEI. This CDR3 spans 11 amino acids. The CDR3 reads CASSTRGEQYF. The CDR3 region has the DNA TGTGCCAGCAGTACCAGAGGCGAGCAGTACTTC.

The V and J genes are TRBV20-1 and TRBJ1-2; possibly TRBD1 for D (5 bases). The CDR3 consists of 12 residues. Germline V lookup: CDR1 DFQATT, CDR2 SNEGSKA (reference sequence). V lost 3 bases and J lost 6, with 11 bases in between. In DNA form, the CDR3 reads TGCAGTGCTAGTTATGGGGCCCATGGCTACACCTTC. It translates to CSASYGAHGYTF.

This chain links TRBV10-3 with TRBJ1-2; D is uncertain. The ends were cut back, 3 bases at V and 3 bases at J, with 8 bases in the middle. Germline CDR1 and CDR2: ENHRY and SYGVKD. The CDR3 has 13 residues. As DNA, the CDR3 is TGTGCCATCAGTGAAGGCAGCGACTATGGCTACACCTTC. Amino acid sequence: CAISEGSDYGYTF.

In nucleotides, the CDR3 is TGTGCCATCAACGGACAGGGGACGATTCAGCCCCAGCATTTT. Its translation: CAINGQGTIQPQHF. This chain links TRBV10-3 with TRBJ1-5, with 9 bases matching TRBD1. The CDR3 totals 14 residues. CDR1 and CDR2 (germline): ENHRY, SYGVKD. V gave up 7 bases and J gave up 6 bases; unmatched junction bases: 7.

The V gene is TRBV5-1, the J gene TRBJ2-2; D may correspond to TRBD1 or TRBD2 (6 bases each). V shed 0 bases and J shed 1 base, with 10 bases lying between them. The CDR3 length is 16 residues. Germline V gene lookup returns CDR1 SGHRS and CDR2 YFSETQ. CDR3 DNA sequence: TGCGCCAGCAGCTTGGAGGGGGGCAGGAACACCGGGGAGCTGTTTTTT. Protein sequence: CASSLEGGRNTGELFF.

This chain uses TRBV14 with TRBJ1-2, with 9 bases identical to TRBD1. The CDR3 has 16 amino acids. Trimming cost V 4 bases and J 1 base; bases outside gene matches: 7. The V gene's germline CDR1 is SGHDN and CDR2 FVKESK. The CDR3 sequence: CASSRTGGVINYGYTF. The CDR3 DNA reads TGTGCCAGCAGCCGAACAGGGGGCGTTATTAACTATGGCTACACCTTC.

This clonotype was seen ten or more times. The CDR3 DNA reads as TGTGCCAGCAGCTTGCCGGGACAGGGGGTGTACAATGAGCAGTTCTTC. Translated, it gives CASSLPGQGVYNEQFF. The chain carries TRBV7-2 and TRBJ2-1, with 11 bases identical to TRBD1. This CDR3 has 16 amino acids. J was trimmed by 4 bases and V by 3 bases; bases with no gene match: 5. Looked up from germline, CDR1 is SGHTA and CDR2 is FQGNSA.

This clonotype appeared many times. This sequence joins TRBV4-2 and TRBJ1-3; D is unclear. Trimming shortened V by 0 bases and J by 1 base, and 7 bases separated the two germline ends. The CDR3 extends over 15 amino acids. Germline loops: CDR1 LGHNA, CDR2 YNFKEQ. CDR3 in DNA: TGTGCCAGCAGCCAAGATGGAGGGTCTGGAAACACCATATATTTT. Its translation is CASSQDGGSGNTIYF.

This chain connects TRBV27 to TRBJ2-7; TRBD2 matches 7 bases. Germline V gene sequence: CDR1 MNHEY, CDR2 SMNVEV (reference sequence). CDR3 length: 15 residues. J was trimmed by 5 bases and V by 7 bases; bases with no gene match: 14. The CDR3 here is CASNRWGGSGDEQYF. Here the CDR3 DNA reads TGTGCCAGCAATCGATGGGGGGGGAGTGGTGACGAGCAGTACTTC.

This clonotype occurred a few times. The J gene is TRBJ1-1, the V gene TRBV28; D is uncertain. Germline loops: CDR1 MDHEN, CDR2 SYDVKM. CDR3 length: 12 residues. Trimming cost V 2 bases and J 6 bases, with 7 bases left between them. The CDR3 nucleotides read TGTGCCAGCAGTTTAAGTGAGGCTGAAGCTTTCTTT. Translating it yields CASSLSEAEAFF.

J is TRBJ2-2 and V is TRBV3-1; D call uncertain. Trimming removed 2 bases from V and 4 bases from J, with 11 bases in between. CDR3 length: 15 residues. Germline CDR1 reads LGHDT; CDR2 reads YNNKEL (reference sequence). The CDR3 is CASSQRVGITGELFF. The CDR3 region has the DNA TGTGCCAGCAGCCAACGCGTCGGAATCACCGGGGAGCTGTTTTTT. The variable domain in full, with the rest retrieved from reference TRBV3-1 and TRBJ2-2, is DTAVSQTPKYLVTQMGNDKSIKCEQNLGHDTMYWYKQDSKKFLKIMFSYNNKELIINETVPNRFSPKSPDKAHLNLHINSLELGDSAVYFCASSQRVGITGELFFGEGSRLTVL.

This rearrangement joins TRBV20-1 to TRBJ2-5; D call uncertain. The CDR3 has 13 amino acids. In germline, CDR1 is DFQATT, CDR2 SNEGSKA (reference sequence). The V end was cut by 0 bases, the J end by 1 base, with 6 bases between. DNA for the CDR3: TGCAGTGCTAGAGATCCAGGCCAAGAGACCCAGTACTTC. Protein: CSARDPGQETQYF.